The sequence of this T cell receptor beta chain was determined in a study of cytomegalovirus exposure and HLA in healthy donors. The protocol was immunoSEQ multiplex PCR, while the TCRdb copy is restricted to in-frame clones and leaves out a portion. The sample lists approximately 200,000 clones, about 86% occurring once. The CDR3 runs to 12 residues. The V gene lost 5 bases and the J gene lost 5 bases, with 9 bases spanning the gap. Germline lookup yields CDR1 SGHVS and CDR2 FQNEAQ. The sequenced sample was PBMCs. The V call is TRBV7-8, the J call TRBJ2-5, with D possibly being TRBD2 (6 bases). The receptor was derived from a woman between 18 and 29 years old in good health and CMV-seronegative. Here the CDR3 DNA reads TGTGCCAGCAGCACGGGAGCGGAGACCCAGTACTTC. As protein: CASSTGAETQYF.